This is a list of T cell receptor beta chains from one sample in a study of blood T cell repertoires in COVID-19. Data came from immunoSEQ multiplex PCR; TCRdb stores just in-frame clones and leaves some out. The sample comprises 130,000 or so clones, around four fifths of which are singletons, and approximately 16% rests with the top ten. The sample was peripheral blood. The receptors come from a man in his fifties or sixties with active or convalescent COVID-19. The CDR3 runs from the conserved cysteine through the conserved F or W. The D gene is left open where the match is weak. A row's size may be missing; if present it is once, few, many or a size class.

>NA|NA|TRBV6-5|TRBJ2-2
CASRRHGANTGELFF
TGTGCCAGCAGACGCCACGGAGCTAACACCGGGGAGCTGTTTTTT
>NA|NA|TRBV7-2|TRBJ2-5
CASSLGLGKTQYF
TGTGCCAGCAGCTTAGGACTAGGGAAGACCCAGTACTTC
>NA|NA|TRBV25-1|TRBJ1-4
CASSESGLRSGKLFF
TGTGCCAGCAGTGAATCGGGACTCAGATCGGGAAAACTGTTTTTT
>NA|NA|TRBV5-1|TRBJ2-1
CASSPQAGAVDSYNEQFF
TGCGCCAGCAGCCCCCAGGCAGGGGCCGTCGACTCCTACAATGAGCAGTTCTTC
>TRBD1|NA|TRBV28|TRBJ2-4
CASSLIGQGLRYF
TGTGCCAGCAGCCTTATAGGACAGGGTTTGCGGTACTTC
>NA|NA|TRBV2|TRBJ2-6
CASSTVKVLSGANVLTF
TGTGCCAGCAGTACGGTGAAAGTCCTCTCCGGGGCCAACGTCCTGACTTTC
>NA|NA|TRBV20-1|TRBJ2-7
CSASVWDTSYEQYF
TGCAGTGCTAGTGTCTGGGACACCTCCTACGAGCAGTACTTC
>NA|NA|TRBV18|TRBJ2-5
CASSPPAEGGETQYF
TGTGCCAGCTCACCTCCCGCGGAGGGGGGGGAGACCCAGTACTTC
>NA|NA|TRBV20-1|TRBJ2-1
CSARGVDEQFF
TGCAGTGCTAGAGGAGTTGATGAGCAGTTCTTC
>NA|NA|TRBV5-1|TRBJ1-1
CASSLDHHGVATEAFF
TGCGCCAGCAGCTTGGATCATCACGGGGTAGCCACTGAAGCTTTCTTT
>NA|NA|TRBV30|TRBJ1-4
CAWSVREKLFF
TGTGCCTGGAGTGTACGGGAAAAACTGTTTTTT
>NA|once|TRBV7-2|TRBJ2-3
CASSLGGTRTDTQYF
TGTGCCAGCAGCTTAGGAGGGACACGCACAGATACGCAGTATTTT
>NA|NA|TRBV18|TRBJ2-2
CASSSLSLATGELFF
TGTGCCAGCTCATCTCTGAGTCTCGCCACCGGGGAGCTGTTTTTT
>NA|NA|TRBV14|TRBJ1-1
CASSPRSGNTEAFF
TGTGCCAGCAGCCCCAGGTCTGGGAACACTGAAGCTTTCTTT
>NA|NA|TRBV5-8|TRBJ2-1
CASSLESPGTWVEQFF
TGTGCCAGCAGCTTGGAATCGCCAGGGACATGGGTTGAGCAGTTCTTC
>TRBD2|NA|TRBV4-3|TRBJ2-7
CASSQGLAGDRDYEQYF
TGCGCCAGCAGCCAAGGGCTAGCGGGGGATAGGGACTACGAGCAGTACTTC
>NA|few|TRBV7-2|TRBJ2-7
CASSPSQLSSYEQYF
TGTGCCAGCAGCCCCTCCCAACTGAGCTCCTACGAGCAGTACTTC
>NA|once|TRBV9|TRBJ2-3
CASSSYTDTQYF
TGTGCCAGCAGCTCGTACACAGATACGCAGTATTTT
>TRBD2|NA|TRBV28|TRBJ2-7
CASTGSSGRVASYEQYF
TGTGCCAGCACGGGTAGTAGCGGGAGGGTTGCCTCCTACGAGCAGTACTTC
>TRBD1|NA|TRBV5-1|TRBJ2-7
CASSRTGQNDYEQYF
TGCGCCAGCAGCAGGACGGGACAGAATGACTACGAGCAGTACTTC
>NA|once|TRBV29-1|TRBJ2-7
CSVESGDGLHEQYF
TGCAGCGTTGAATCGGGGGACGGTCTCCACGAGCAGTACTTC
>TRBD2|once|TRBV10-1|TRBJ2-1
CATSTSETSYNEQFF
TGCGCCACTTCGACTAGCGAGACGTCCTACAATGAGCAGTTCTTC
>NA|NA|TRBV9|TRBJ1-3
CASSSDDSHSGNTIYF
TGTGCCAGCAGCTCCGATGACAGCCACTCTGGAAACACCATATATTTT
>NA|few|TRBV28|TRBJ2-1
CASTRSRDNEQFF
TGTGCCAGCACCCGGTCTCGGGACAATGAGCAGTTCTTC
>NA|few|TRBV2|TRBJ1-5
CASSRGWIQGSNQPQHF
TGTGCCAGCAGTAGAGGATGGATTCAGGGGAGCAATCAGCCCCAGCATTTT
>TRBD1|NA|TRBV18|TRBJ2-2
CASSWTGNTGELFF
TGTGCCAGCTCTTGGACAGGGAACACCGGGGAGCTGTTTTTT
>NA|NA|TRBV4-3|TRBJ2-5
CASSQDGTTEETQYF
TGCGCCAGCAGCCAAGACGGGACAACCGAAGAGACCCAGTACTTC
>TRBD2|NA|TRBV9|TRBJ2-5
CASSVGLAGGGQTQYF
TGTGCCAGCAGCGTAGGACTAGCGGGAGGAGGACAGACCCAGTACTTC
>NA|NA|TRBV9|TRBJ1-1
CASSPRTARMNTEAFF
TGTGCCAGCAGCCCCCGGACAGCCAGAATGAACACTGAAGCTTTCTTT
>TRBD2|NA|TRBV7-2|TRBJ2-5
CASSRRLAGGEAQYF
TGTGCCAGCAGCCGCCGACTAGCGGGAGGGGAGGCCCAGTACTTC
>TRBD1|NA|TRBV19|TRBJ2-5
CASSETGVLQETQYF
TGTGCCAGTAGTGAAACAGGGGTTTTACAAGAGACCCAGTACTTC
>TRBD1|once|TRBV5-1|TRBJ2-2
CASSIDRGATGELFF
TGCGCCAGCAGCATAGACAGGGGTGCCACCGGGGAGCTGTTTTTT
>NA|few|TRBV7-9|TRBJ1-5
CASSEGGDVSNQPQHF
TGTGCCAGCAGCGAAGGGGGGGATGTAAGCAATCAGCCCCAGCATTTT
>NA|NA|TRBV19|TRBJ2-5
CASSIDWRKTQYF
TGTGCCAGTAGTATAGACTGGAGAAAGACCCAGTACTTC
>NA|NA|TRBV7-8|TRBJ1-2
CASSLGQAWGYTF
TGTGCCAGCAGCTTAGGACAGGCGTGGGGCTACACCTTC
>TRBD2|NA|TRBV7-3|TRBJ2-1
CASSLGLAGGGEQFF
TGTGCCAGCAGCCTTGGACTAGCGGGAGGCGGTGAGCAGTTCTTC
>NA|NA|TRBV6-5|TRBJ2-2
CASSLQLQGPGELFF
TGTGCCAGCAGTTTACAACTCCAGGGTCCCGGGGAGCTGTTTTTT
>TRBD1|few|TRBV19|TRBJ2-3
CASSGTARGTDTQYF
TGTGCCAGTAGTGGGACAGCCAGAGGTACAGATACGCAGTATTTT
>NA|NA|TRBV6-2/TRBV6-3|TRBJ2-7
CASSYGQGPYEQYF
TGTGCCAGCAGTTACGGGCAGGGCCCCTACGAGCAGTACTTC
>NA|NA|TRBV2|TRBJ2-7
CASMYSSYEQYF
TGTGCCAGCATGTACAGCTCCTACGAGCAGTACTTC
>NA|NA|TRBV6-1|TRBJ1-5
CASSGVAGASSNQPQHF
TGTGCCAGCAGTGGGGTCGCGGGGGCGTCAAGCAATCAGCCCCAGCATTTT
>TRBD1|NA|TRBV7-2|TRBJ2-1
CASSFGTGYPYNEQFF
TGTGCCAGCAGCTTCGGGACAGGGTATCCCTACAATGAGCAGTTCTTC
>NA|few|TRBV5-6|TRBJ2-2
CASSFLRDSASGELFF
TGTGCCAGCAGCTTCTTACGGGACTCAGCCTCAGGGGAGCTGTTTTTT
>NA|NA|TRBV28|TRBJ2-1
CASSSLIVSYNEQFF
TGTGCCAGCAGTTCTTTGATAGTATCCTACAATGAGCAGTTCTTC
>TRBD1|NA|TRBV5-5|TRBJ1-2
CASSPGQGYRSYTF
TGTGCCAGCAGCCCGGGACAGGGATACAGAAGCTACACCTTC
>NA|many|TRBV19|TRBJ2-5
CASSMTSRETQYF
TGTGCCAGTAGTATGACTAGTAGGGAGACCCAGTACTTC
>TRBD2|NA|TRBV7-2|TRBJ2-2
CASIGTRATGELFF
TGTGCCAGCATCGGGACTAGAGCCACCGGGGAGCTGTTTTTT
>TRBD1|NA|TRBV7-9|TRBJ2-1
CASSVPGQGEYEQFF
TGTGCCAGCAGCGTACCGGGACAGGGGGAATACGAGCAGTTCTTC
>NA|NA|TRBV3-1/TRBV3-2|TRBJ1-2
CASSQGRVGYTF
TGTGCCAGCAGCCAAGGCAGGGTTGGCTACACCTTC
>NA|NA|TRBV28|TRBJ1-4
CASSSQQGMGEKLFF
TGTGCCAGCAGTTCCCAACAGGGTATGGGTGAAAAACTGTTTTTT
>NA|NA|TRBV23-1|TRBJ2-3
CASSQSRASTDTQYF
TGCGCCAGCAGTCAATCTCGCGCTAGCACAGATACGCAGTATTTT
>NA|NA|TRBV3-1/TRBV3-2|TRBJ2-7
CASSQAPGRGYEQYF
TGTGCCAGCAGCCAAGCCCCCGGGAGAGGCTACGAGCAGTACTTC
>TRBD2|few|TRBV2|TRBJ2-7
CASSRGLAGINEQYF
TGTGCCAGCAGCCGAGGGCTAGCGGGAATCAACGAGCAGTACTTC
>NA|NA|TRBV5-8|TRBJ2-5
CASRRGVQETQYF
TGTGCCAGCAGACGTGGAGTACAAGAGACCCAGTACTTC
>TRBD2|NA|TRBV18|TRBJ2-3
CASSPITSGTDTQYF
TGTGCCAGCTCACCAATCACTAGCGGCACAGATACGCAGTATTTT
>NA|NA|TRBV6-5|TRBJ2-7
CASSYRSTGNEQYF
TGTGCCAGCAGTTACCGATCTACAGGGAACGAGCAGTACTTC
>NA|NA|TRBV3-1/TRBV3-2|TRBJ1-4
CASQDSRRKLFF
TGTGCCAGCCAGGACAGCCGGCGGAAACTGTTTTTT
>TRBD1|NA|TRBV27|TRBJ2-7
CASSPYPGQGSYEQYF
TGTGCCAGCAGTCCCTATCCGGGACAGGGTTCCTACGAGCAGTACTTC
>TRBD2|NA|TRBV3-1/TRBV3-2|TRBJ2-1
CASSQGGGKEQFF
TGTGCCAGCAGCCAAGGCGGGGGTAAAGAGCAGTTCTTC